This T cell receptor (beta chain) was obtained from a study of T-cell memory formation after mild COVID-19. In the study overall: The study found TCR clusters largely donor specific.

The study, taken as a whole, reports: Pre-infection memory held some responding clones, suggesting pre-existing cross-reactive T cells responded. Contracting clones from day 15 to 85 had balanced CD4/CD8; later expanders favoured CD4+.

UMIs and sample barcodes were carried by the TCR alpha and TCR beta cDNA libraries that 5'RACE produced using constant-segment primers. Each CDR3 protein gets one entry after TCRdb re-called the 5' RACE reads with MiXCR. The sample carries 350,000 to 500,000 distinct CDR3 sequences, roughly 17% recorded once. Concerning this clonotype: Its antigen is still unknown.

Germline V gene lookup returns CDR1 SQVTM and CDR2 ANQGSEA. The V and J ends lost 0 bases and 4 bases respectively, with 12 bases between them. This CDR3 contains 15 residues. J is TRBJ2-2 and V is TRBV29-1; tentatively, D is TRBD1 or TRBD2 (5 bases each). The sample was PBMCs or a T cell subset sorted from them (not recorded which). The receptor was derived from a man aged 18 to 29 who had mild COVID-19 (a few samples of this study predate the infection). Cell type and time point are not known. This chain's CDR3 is CSVEEWGLSTGELFF. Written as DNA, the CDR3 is TGCAGCGTTGAAGAATGGGGGTTATCCACCGGGGAGCTGTTTTTT.